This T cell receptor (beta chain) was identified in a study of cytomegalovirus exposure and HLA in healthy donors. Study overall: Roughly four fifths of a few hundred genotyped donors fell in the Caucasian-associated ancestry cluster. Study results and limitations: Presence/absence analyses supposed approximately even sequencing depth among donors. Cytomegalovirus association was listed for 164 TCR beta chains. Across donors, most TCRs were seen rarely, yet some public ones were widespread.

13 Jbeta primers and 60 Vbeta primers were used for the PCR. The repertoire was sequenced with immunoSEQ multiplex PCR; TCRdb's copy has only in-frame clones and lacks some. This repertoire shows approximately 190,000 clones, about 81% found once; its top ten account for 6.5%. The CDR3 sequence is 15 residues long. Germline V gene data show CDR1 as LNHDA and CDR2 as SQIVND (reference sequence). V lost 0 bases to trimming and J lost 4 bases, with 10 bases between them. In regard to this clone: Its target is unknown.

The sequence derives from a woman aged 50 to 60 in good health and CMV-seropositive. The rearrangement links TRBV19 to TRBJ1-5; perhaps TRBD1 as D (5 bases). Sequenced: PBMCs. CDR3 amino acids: CASSIDQGRNQPQHF. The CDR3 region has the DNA TGTGCCAGTAGTATAGACCAGGGAAGAAATCAGCCCCAGCATTTT.